The 21 T cell receptor beta chains below were found in one sample sequenced in a study of graft-versus-host responses after intestinal transplantation. Produced via immunoSEQ multiplex PCR; TCRdb's table is partial and in-frame only. This sample has about 45,000 clones, with around 90% found just once. This material consisted of PBMCs, taken 524 days after transplant. The receptors originated from a human patient who received an intestinal transplant, so some T cells may come from the graft donor.

The gene calls are TRBV29-1 and TRBJ1-1, with a tentative D call TRBD1 (5 bases). CDR1 and CDR2 (germline): SQVTM, ANQGSEA. With 6 bases removed from V and 4 bases from J, the gap between germline ends came to 15 bases. The CDR3 is 13 residues long. CDR3 nucleotides: TGCAGCGTCGGGGCCTCGGGGGGCACTGAAGCTTTCTTT. Protein sequence: CSVGASGGTEAFF. Based on the CDR3 plus reference TRBV29-1 and TRBJ1-1, the full variable domain is SAVISQKPSRDICQRGTSLTIQCQVDSQVTMMFWYRQQPGQSLTLIATANQGSEATYESGFVIDKFPISRPNLTFSTLTVSNMSPEDSSIYLCSVGASGGTEAFFGQGTRLTVV.

The V call is TRBV4-2, the J call TRBJ2-5; possible D gene TRBD2, 6 bases. Per germline, CDR1 LGHNA and CDR2 YNFKEQ. The CDR3 covers 14 residues. Trimming stripped 1 base from V and 4 bases from J, with 10 bases between. In DNA form, the CDR3 reads TGTGCCAGCAGCCAAGTGGAGGGGACAGAGACCCAGTACTTC. Its translation: CASSQVEGTETQYF.

The chain carries TRBV7-9 and TRBJ2-7, with D possibly being TRBD1 (6 bases). Trimming stripped 5 bases from V and 5 bases from J, with 16 bases between. This CDR3 contains 14 residues. The V gene's germline CDR1 is SEHNR and CDR2 FQNEAQ (reference sequence). The CDR3 loop is CASSTQQGLNEQYF. For the CDR3, the DNA is TGTGCCAGCAGCACCCAACAGGGTTTGAACGAGCAGTACTTC.

The chain couples TRBV2 to TRBJ1-4; a possible D gene is TRBD1 (5 bases). From germline, CDR1 is SNHLY and CDR2 FYNNEI. The CDR3 runs 14 residues. Trimming left V 6 bases short and J 7 bases short, with 15 bases between. In DNA form, the CDR3 reads TGTGCCAGCAGCTATGGGGACCCTGGTGAAAAACTGTTTTTT. This gives the protein CASSYGDPGEKLFF.

V gene TRBV5-1 combines with J gene TRBJ1-2, with D maybe TRBD1 (5 bases). The V gene's germline CDR1 is SGHRS and CDR2 YFSETQ. The CDR3 covers 14 residues. V lost 0 bases, J lost 1 base, and 7 bases lay in between. In DNA form, the CDR3 reads TGCGCCAGCAGCTTGGTAGGGGATAACTATGGCTACACCTTC. It translates to CASSLVGDNYGYTF.

The rearrangement uses TRBV6-5 and TRBJ2-7; D is tentatively TRBD1 or TRBD2 (5 bases each). CDR3 length: 14 residues. From germline, CDR1 is MNHEY and CDR2 SVGAGI. Trimming removed 2 bases from V and 2 bases from J, with 10 bases in between. The CDR3: CASSYRDGTYEQYF. The CDR3 DNA follows: TGTGCCAGCAGTTACCGGGACGGGACCTACGAGCAGTACTTC.

V usage is TRBV4-3 and J usage is TRBJ1-1; 8 bases agree with TRBD1. V dropped 3 bases and J dropped 1; count of bases not matched to a gene: 7. Germline loops: CDR1 LGHNA, CDR2 YSLEER. The CDR3 has 16 amino acids. For the CDR3, the DNA is TGCGCCAGCAGCCAGGGCGGACAGGGATCGAACACTGAAGCTTTCTTT. It codes for CASSQGGQGSNTEAFF.

Comments on this clone: The same CDR3 arises from other DNA sequences in this sample as well. The chain carries TRBV18 and TRBJ2-5; D ambiguous. Germline V CDR1 and CDR2: KGHSH, LQKENI. The CDR3 totals 11 residues. V lost 3 bases and J 2 bases, leaving 1 base between the germline ends. CDR3 amino acids: CASSPQETQYF. In DNA form, the CDR3 reads TGTGCCAGCTCACCTCAAGAGACCCAGTACTTC.

The chain joins TRBV5-6 to TRBJ1-2; the match to TRBD1 covers 7 bases. V lost 0 bases and J lost 0; bases outside the gene matches: 8. Germline assignment: CDR1 SGHDT and CDR2 YYEEEE. The CDR3 runs to 17 residues. Written as DNA, the CDR3 is TGTGCCAGCAGCTTGGGGGGCAGCGGGACAGCTAACTATGGCTACACCTTC. Translating gives CASSLGGSGTANYGYTF. Combining the CDR3 with reference TRBV5-6 and TRBJ1-2 gives the whole variable domain DAGVTQSPTHLIKTRGQQVTLRCSPKSGHDTVSWYQQALGQGPQFIFQYYEEEERQRGNFPDRFSGHQFPNYSSELNVNALLLGDSALYLCASSLGGSGTANYGYTFGSGTRLTVV.

The V and J genes are TRBV4-1 and TRBJ2-1, with 11 bases identical to TRBD1. Germline V gene data show CDR1 as MGHRA and CDR2 as YSYEKL. The V segment lost 1 base and the J segment 2 bases; nucleotides outside the gene matches: 7. The CDR3 is 18 residues long. CDR3 nucleotide sequence: TGCGCCAGCAGCCAAGTCCCATGGGGACAGGGGGCCTACAATGAGCAGTTCTTC. Protein sequence: CASSQVPWGQGAYNEQFF.

The chain links TRBV30 to TRBJ2-3, with a tentative D call TRBD2 (6 bases). Per germline, CDR1 GTSNPN and CDR2 SVGIG (reference sequence). The CDR3 totals 13 residues. V lost 2 bases and J 11 bases, leaving 17 bases between the germline ends. Here the CDR3 reads CAWSPERAAWQYF. For the CDR3, the DNA is TGTGCCTGGAGTCCGGAGCGGGCAGCCTGGCAGTATTTT.

This clone was recorded once. The rearrangement joins TRBV28 to TRBJ1-1; possible D gene TRBD1, 6 bases. The CDR3 extends over 15 amino acids. V lost 4 bases to trimming and J lost 0 bases, with 12 bases between them. CDR1 and CDR2 from the germline V gene are MDHEN and SYDVKM. CDR3 residues: CASSSPGALNTEAFF. The CDR3 coding sequence is TGTGCCAGCAGTTCCCCAGGGGCCTTGAACACTGAAGCTTTCTTT.

The chain links TRBV7-3 to TRBJ2-1, with TRBD2 matching 9 bases. Germline loops: CDR1 SGHTA, CDR2 FQGTGA. The V gene end was trimmed by 1 base and the J gene end by 9 bases; junction bases not matched to a gene: 4. This CDR3 is built from 14 residues. The CDR3 DNA reads TGTGCCAGCAGCTTAAATGGACTAGCGAGTGAGCAGTTCTTC. This encodes CASSLNGLASEQFF.

The rearrangement links TRBV4-2 to TRBJ2-2; D call uncertain. Germline CDR1 LGHNA, CDR2 YNFKEQ. Deletions cut 0 bases from V and 1 base from J, with 9 bases between. This CDR3 contains 16 residues. CDR3: CASSQDGAGNTGELFF. CDR3 in DNA: TGTGCCAGCAGCCAAGATGGCGCAGGGAACACCGGGGAGCTGTTTTTT.

This chain uses TRBV7-3 with TRBJ2-1; TRBD1 matches at 7 bases. Unmatched junction bases numbered 7, after V lost 5 bases and J lost 0 bases. Germline lookup yields CDR1 SGHTA and CDR2 FQGTGA. The CDR3 contains 16 residues. The CDR3 spells CASSPIQGSSYNEQFF. CDR3 sequence (DNA): TGTGCCAGCAGCCCAATACAGGGGTCCTCCTACAATGAGCAGTTCTTC.

The CDR3 DNA reads TGTGCCAGCAGTTTCAGGTCAGGGTTGGGGACCACCGGGGAGCTGTTTTTT. This codes for CASSFRSGLGTTGELFF. The gene calls are TRBV28 and TRBJ2-2; D is perhaps TRBD1 or TRBD2 (5 bases each). The CDR3 loop spans 17 amino acids. Germline V gene sequence: CDR1 MDHEN, CDR2 SYDVKM. V was trimmed by 3 bases and J by 4 bases, leaving 18 bases between them.

The chain employs TRBV5-6 and TRBJ2-1, with 8 bases aligning to TRBD2. This CDR3 has 16 amino acids. Germline assignment: CDR1 SGHDT and CDR2 YYEEEE. V was pared by 3 bases and J by 8 bases, with 13 bases of the junction left unmatched. In DNA, the CDR3 is TGTGCCAGCAGCTCATTGTCGGGACTAGGTTGGTATGAGCAGTTCTTC. It translates to CASSSLSGLGWYEQFF.

The chain carries TRBV4-2 and TRBJ1-2; a possible D gene is TRBD1 (5 bases). The CDR3 runs 15 residues. V lost 0 bases to trimming and J lost 4 bases, with 12 bases between them. Germline V gives CDR1 LGHNA, CDR2 YNFKEQ. The CDR3 spells CASSQDQGGVYGYTF. In DNA form, the CDR3 reads TGTGCCAGCAGCCAAGATCAGGGAGGCGTCTATGGCTACACCTTC.

A single count supports this clone. This chain connects TRBV15 to TRBJ2-7, with D possibly being TRBD2 (6 bases). V lost 1 base, J lost 3 bases, and 10 bases lay in between. The CDR3 runs to 14 residues. Germline V gene data show CDR1 as LNHNV and CDR2 as YYDKDF (reference sequence). The CDR3: CATSRVASVYEQYF. The CDR3 nucleotides read TGTGCCACCAGCAGAGTGGCTAGCGTCTACGAGCAGTACTTC.

The chain couples TRBV19 to TRBJ1-5, with 9 bases matching TRBD1. V lost 6 bases and J lost 0; bases outside the gene matches: 9. Germline V gene sequence: CDR1 LNHDA, CDR2 SQIVND (reference sequence). The CDR3 is made up of 17 amino acids. In DNA, the CDR3 is TGTGCCAGTAGGGACAGGGGAATCGGTTATAGCAATCAGCCCCAGCATTTT. It specifies CASRDRGIGYSNQPQHF.

The rearrangement joins TRBV2 to TRBJ2-7; no firm D call. CDR1 and CDR2 from the germline V gene are SNHLY and FYNNEI. The CDR3 has 11 amino acids. V lost 3 bases to trimming and J lost 2 bases, with 2 bases between them. CDR3 protein: CASSEAYEQYF. CDR3 nucleotide sequence: TGTGCCAGCAGTGAGGCCTACGAGCAGTACTTC.